The T cell receptor beta chain under discussion was sequenced for a study of OX40 agonist ivuxolimab in advanced cancers. Study-level information: In this trial design, patients received ivuxolimab intravenously at 0.01 to 10 mg/kg every 2 weeks. Study-level findings and limits: Relative to CD4+ cells, CD8+ T cells on average had more expanded clones.

People who had autoimmune disease history or systemic immunosuppression were excluded. Sampling times: baseline, cycle 4 day 1, cycle 7 day 1. The assay was immunoSEQ multiplex PCR, and TCRdb's table has in-frame clones only and misses some. The table lists 50,000 to 70,000 clones, approximately 80% of them singletons. CDR1 SEHNR and CDR2 FQNEAQ come from the germline V gene (reference sequence). V was trimmed by 7 bases and J by 8 bases, leaving 8 bases between them. The CDR3 sequence is 11 residues long. Concerning this clone: The antigen remains undetermined.

This chain links TRBV7-9 with TRBJ1-4; D gene uncertain. This receptor was obtained from an adult with an advanced solid tumor such as melanoma, head and neck, liver or kidney cancer. The sequencing used CD4+ or CD8+ T cells sorted from blood, collected in a trial of the OX40 agonist ivuxolimab. CDR3 in amino acids: CASTSAEKLFF. In DNA, the CDR3 is TGTGCCAGCACCTCCGCGGAAAAACTGTTTTTT.